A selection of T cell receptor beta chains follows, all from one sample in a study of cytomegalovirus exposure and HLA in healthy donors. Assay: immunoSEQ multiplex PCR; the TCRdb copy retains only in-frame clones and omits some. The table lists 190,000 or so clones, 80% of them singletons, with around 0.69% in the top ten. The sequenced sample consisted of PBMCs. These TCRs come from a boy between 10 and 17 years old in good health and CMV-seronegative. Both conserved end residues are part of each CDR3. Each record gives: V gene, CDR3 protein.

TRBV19	CASSYGLQGADTQYF
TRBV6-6	CASSYSGGNQPQHF
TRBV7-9	CASSLLRMNTEAFF
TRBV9	CASSVAWLAGFNEQFF
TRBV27	CASSLSRRNYGYTF
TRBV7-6	CASSRGQLNTEAFF
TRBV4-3	CASSHNRDRGHEQYF
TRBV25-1	CASSEFRNNEQFF
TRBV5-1	CASSPRGDNYGYTF
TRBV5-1	CASSLVSGIRGETQYF
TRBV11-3	CASSTGGRDHYEQYF
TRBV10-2	CASSNSLLNTEAFF
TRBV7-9	CSSSLGGHYGYTF
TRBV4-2	CASSQDLGRGALYNEQFF
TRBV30	CAWSPQRRPYNEQFF
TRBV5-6	CASSYLQGSGYNGYTF
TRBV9	CASSVAGGAPAYEQYF
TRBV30	CAWRGGSSYGQYF
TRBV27	CASSLSASGNTQYF
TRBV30	CAWTQGTRGYGYTF
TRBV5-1	CASSLAGGNTEAFF
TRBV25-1	CASKGAPTEEKLFF
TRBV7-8	CASSLTTVRLSPLHF
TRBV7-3	CASSLMFRGRGAGELFF
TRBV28	CASSLSRVARIYTF
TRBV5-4	CASSAGGRSYNEQFF
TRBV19	CASSIGLADAYEQYF
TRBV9	CASSPQVPSGRVYNEQFF
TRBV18	CASSQGGTEAFF
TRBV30	CAWSYQQGANYGYTF
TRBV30	CAWSDPGGEQPHGYTF
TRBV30	CAWSWSGRAGELFF
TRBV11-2	CASSDYADRVAFF
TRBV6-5	CASSGTGGYEQYF
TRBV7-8	CASSLSTGEIRNEAFF
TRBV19	CASSINSPGTEAFF
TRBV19	CASNRHRGTDGYTF
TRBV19	CASTGQGADTQYF
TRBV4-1	CASSHTTGSYEQYF
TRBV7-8	CASSLRGTGYSQPQHF
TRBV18	CASSPPGTARAF